Listed below are T cell receptor beta chains from one sample, sequenced in a study of blood T cell repertoires in COVID-19. Repertoires were generated with immunoSEQ multiplex PCR, while TCRdb's copy carries only in-frame clones and drops some. The sample shows approximately 440,000 clones, roughly 87% of them seen only once. The sample consisted of PBMCs or T cells enriched from blood (not recorded which). These receptors all stem from a young man who had recovered from COVID-19. The CDR3 runs from the conserved cysteine through the conserved F or W. Fields, in order: clone size, D gene, J gene, V gene, CDR3 protein, CDR3 DNA. The D gene is left open where the match is weak. Size is omitted from some rows. Given values are once, few, many or a class for expanded clones.

. . TRBJ2-7 TRBV5-1 CASSLGQYEQYF TGCGCCAGCAGTCTCGGACAGTACGAGCAGTACTTC
. TRBD1 TRBJ1-1 TRBV5-1 CASSLPPGTGANTEAFF TGCGCCAGCAGCTTGCCCCCCGGGACAGGGGCGAACACTGAAGCTTTCTTT
. . TRBJ1-5 TRBV3-1/TRBV3-2 CASSQTDYQPQHF TGTGCCAGCAGCCAGACAGATTATCAGCCCCAGCATTTT
. TRBD2 TRBJ2-2 TRBV24-1 CATKTSGSRNTGELFF TGTGCCACCAAGACTAGCGGGAGTCGGAACACCGGGGAGCTGTTTTTT
. . TRBJ2-1 TRBV13 CASSPPSQREQFF TGTGCCAGCAGCCCCCCCTCCCAACGGGAGCAGTTCTTC
. . TRBJ1-2 TRBV29-1 CSVDWSYGYTF TGCAGCGTTGATTGGAGCTATGGCTACACCTTC
. TRBD2 TRBJ2-3 TRBV9 CASSKEGGAGDRTDTQYF TGTGCCAGCAGCAAAGAGGGCGGGGCGGGGGATCGCACAGATACGCAGTATTTT
. . TRBJ1-1 TRBV24-1 CATGKGQGYMNTEAFF TGTGCCACCGGAAAGGGGCAGGGCTACATGAACACTGAAGCTTTCTTT
. . TRBJ1-2 TRBV11-3 CASSSIYGYTF TGTGCCAGCAGCTCAATCTATGGCTACACCTTC
. . TRBJ1-5 TRBV5-4 CASSLGTDSNQPQHF TGTGCCAGCAGCTTGGGGACAGATAGCAATCAGCCCCAGCATTTT
. TRBD2 TRBJ2-5 TRBV6-5 CASSYGASGEETQYF TGTGCCAGCAGTTACGGGGCTAGCGGAGAAGAGACCCAGTACTTC
. TRBD2 TRBJ2-1 TRBV5-6 CASSPGLAGIYNEQFF TGTGCCAGCAGCCCAGGACTAGCGGGGATATACAATGAGCAGTTCTTC
. TRBD1 TRBJ1-1 TRBV18 CASSPDRGTEAFF TGTGCCAGCTCACCCGACAGGGGCACTGAAGCTTTCTTT
. . TRBJ1-1 TRBV9 CASSPAPRGTEAFF TGTGCCAGCAGCCCCGCGCCTAGGGGAACTGAAGCTTTCTTT
once . TRBJ1-1 TRBV30 CAWSRLNTEAFF TGTGCCTGGTCCAGACTCAACACTGAAGCTTTCTTT
. TRBD2 TRBJ2-1 TRBV10-3 CATTASGMGNEQFF TGTGCCACCACGGCTAGCGGGATGGGCAATGAGCAGTTCTTC
. TRBD1 TRBJ1-2 TRBV3-1/TRBV3-2 CASSQPGQSLYGYTF TGTGCCAGCAGCCAACCGGGACAGAGTCTCTATGGCTACACCTTC
. . TRBJ2-7 TRBV28 CASSSDRTYEQYF TGTGCCAGCAGCTCAGACAGAACCTACGAGCAGTACTTC
once . TRBJ1-1 TRBV28 CASSSGQPNTEAFF TGTGCCAGCAGTTCAGGACAACCGAACACTGAAGCTTTCTTT
once TRBD1 TRBJ2-7 TRBV11-2 CASSFGTDYEQYF TGTGCCAGCAGCTTTGGGACAGACTACGAGCAGTACTTC
. TRBD2 TRBJ2-2 TRBV28 CASSLGLAFTARNTGELFF TGTGCCAGCAGTCTGGGACTAGCGTTCACTGCGAGAAACACCGGGGAGCTGTTTTTT
. TRBD2 TRBJ2-7 TRBV20-1 CSASVTSGYEQYF TGCAGTGCTAGTGTGACTAGCGGATACGAGCAGTACTTC
. TRBD2 TRBJ2-1 TRBV5-4 CASSLTVAGGQYNEQFF TGTGCCAGCAGCTTGACCGTAGCGGGAGGCCAGTACAATGAGCAGTTCTTC
. TRBD1 TRBJ1-3 TRBV30 CAWSATGGQGADTIYF TGTGCCTGGAGTGCCACTGGTGGACAGGGGGCGGACACCATATATTTT
. . TRBJ2-7 TRBV29-1 CSVGGYDSYEQYF TGCAGCGTGGGCGGCTACGATTCCTACGAGCAGTACTTC
once TRBD1 TRBJ1-5 TRBV4-1 CASSPRTGGAYQPQHF TGCGCCAGCAGCCCCCGGACAGGGGGCGCTTATCAGCCCCAGCATTTT
. . TRBJ1-4 TRBV10-1 CASSESTGLVEKLFF TGCGCCAGCAGTGAGTCGACGGGACTGGTTGAAAAACTGTTTTTT
. TRBD1 TRBJ1-3 TRBV10-3 CAISESSPTGGSGNTIYF TGTGCCATCAGTGAGTCGAGTCCTACAGGGGGGTCCGGAAACACCATATATTTT
. TRBD1 TRBJ1-2 TRBV10-3 CAGRQGEIGGYTF TGTGCCGGTCGACAGGGCGAGATCGGTGGCTACACCTTC
. TRBD1 TRBJ1-4 TRBV5-1 CASSLEGTGAEKLFF TGCGCCAGCAGCTTGGAAGGGACAGGGGCTGAAAAACTGTTTTTT
. . TRBJ2-7 TRBV2 CASSEVEGLYYEQYF TGTGCCAGCAGTGAAGTCGAGGGTTTATACTACGAGCAGTACTTC
. . TRBJ2-1 TRBV7-9 CASSRNRTLGRDEQFF TGTGCCAGCAGCCGGAACCGGACTCTTGGAAGAGATGAGCAGTTCTTC
. . TRBJ1-1 TRBV30 CAWDRLMNTEAFF TGTGCCTGGGACAGGCTCATGAACACTGAAGCTTTCTTT
. TRBD1 TRBJ1-1 TRBV5-4 CASSTNPGQITEAFF TGTGCCAGCAGCACGAATCCGGGACAGATCACTGAAGCTTTCTTT
. TRBD1 TRBJ1-2 TRBV2 CASTSGQGYYGYTF TGTGCCAGCACTTCCGGACAGGGTTACTATGGCTACACCTTC
. TRBD2 TRBJ2-7 TRBV27 CASSSPRRELDEQYF TGTGCCAGCAGTTCCCCTCGGCGGGAGTTGGACGAGCAGTACTTC
. . TRBJ1-6 TRBV3-1/TRBV3-2 CASSQEARVGTNSPLHF TGTGCCAGCAGCCAAGAGGCCAGGGTAGGCACTAATTCACCCCTCCACTTT
. . TRBJ1-2 TRBV28 CASTSGGSYGYTF TGTGCCAGCACCTCGGGTGGGTCCTATGGCTACACCTTC
. . TRBJ1-1 TRBV7-9 CASSAQAQGFAGPEAFF TGTGCCAGCAGCGCCCAAGCCCAGGGGTTTGCAGGACCTGAAGCTTTCTTT
. . TRBJ1-5 TRBV21-1 CASSKDRGGQPQHF TGTGCCAGCAGCAAAGACAGGGGAGGTCAGCCCCAGCATTTT
once TRBD1 TRBJ2-2 TRBV6-1 CASRDRGTGELFF TGTGCCAGCAGAGACAGGGGAACCGGGGAGCTGTTTTTT
. TRBD1 TRBJ2-7 TRBV15 CATSSDRGGSYEQYF TGTGCCACCAGTTCAGACAGGGGAGGATCCTACGAGCAGTACTTC
. . TRBJ2-7 TRBV19 CASSIDWPGNEQYF TGTGCCAGTAGTATAGATTGGCCAGGGAACGAGCAGTACTTC
. . TRBJ1-3 TRBV7-9 CASSLDSGNTIYF TGTGCCAGCAGCTTAGACAGTGGAAACACCATATATTTT
. TRBD2 TRBJ2-1 TRBV9 CASSFGTSGRRRGNEQFF TGTGCCAGCAGCTTTGGGACTAGCGGGAGAAGAAGGGGAAATGAGCAGTTCTTC
. . TRBJ2-5 TRBV5-1 CASRSQSTGGTQYF TGCGCCAGCCGTTCACAATCGACTGGCGGGACCCAGTACTTC
. . TRBJ1-2 TRBV29-1 CSVESGGTANYGYTF TGCAGCGTTGAGAGTGGAGGGACGGCTAACTATGGCTACACCTTC
. TRBD1 TRBJ2-5 TRBV7-8 CASSVGTEETQYF TGTGCCAGCAGCGTTGGGACAGAAGAGACCCAGTACTTC
once TRBD1 TRBJ2-3 TRBV28 CASNQGAQDTQYF TGTGCCAGCAACCAGGGGGCGCAGGATACGCAGTATTTT
. TRBD2 TRBJ2-1 TRBV24-1 CATSAATSGRAAEQFF TGTGCCACCAGTGCCGCGACTAGCGGGAGGGCTGCTGAGCAGTTCTTC
. . TRBJ2-3 TRBV18 CASSPSTDTQYF TGTGCCAGCTCACCCTCCACAGATACGCAGTATTTT
once . TRBJ2-7 TRBV4-1 CASSQDIGLRNSYEQYF TGCGCCAGCAGCCAAGACATCGGACTGCGTAACTCCTACGAGCAGTACTTC